Listed here are 22 T cell receptor beta chains from one sample, sequenced in a study of cytomegalovirus exposure and HLA in healthy donors (dated by TCRdb to about 2017). Receptors were amplified or captured by the immunoSEQ multiplex PCR assay. The multiplex PCR relied on a mix of 60 forward primers for TCR Vbeta segments and 13 reverse primers for TCR Jbeta segments. TCRdb obtained this table from immuneACCESS and retained in-frame rearrangements with V and J assigned. These tables miss some clones; where compared with another copy, unresolved V genes account for less than half of the shortfall, and the remainder is unexplained. The sample table lists about 220,000 clones, 82% of them with a count of one. Of the sample, about 6.1% is held by the ten largest clones. The sample taken for sequencing was PBMCs. Every receptor here comes from a middle-aged man in good health and CMV-seropositive.

In this sample, this clone turned up a few times. The rearrangement links TRBV10-2 to TRBJ2-7, with 8 bases fitting TRBD1. Germline V lookup: CDR1 WSHSY, CDR2 SAAADI. The trim removed 5 bases at V and 4 bases at J, leaving 1 base unmatched. This CDR3 comprises 12 residues. The CDR3 here is CASSQGAYEQYV. Here the CDR3 DNA reads TGCGCCAGCAGTCAGGGGGCATACGAGCAGTACGTC.

The chain combines TRBV6-5 with TRBJ1-2, with TRBD1 identical over 9 bases. CDR1 and CDR2 from the germline V gene are MNHEY and SVGAGI. After removal of 6 bases from V and 5 bases from J, the junction contained 1 base not matched to a gene. The CDR3 covers 12 residues. Here the CDR3 DNA reads TGTGCCAGCAGGACAGGGGGGTATGGCTACACCTTC. Amino acid sequence: CASRTGGYGYTF.

The count of this clone is one. The rearrangement joins TRBV6-5 to TRBJ2-4; 7 positions agree with TRBD2. Germline CDR1 reads MNHEY; CDR2 reads SVGAGI. V shed 6 bases, J shed 4 bases, and the junction held 9 bases outside the gene matches. This CDR3 has 15 residues. This chain's CDR3 is CASSPVLASKNIQYF. The CDR3 DNA follows: TGTGCCAGCAGCCCTGTACTAGCGTCGAAAAACATTCAGTACTTC.

This clone has just a few counts. This chain joins TRBV30 and TRBJ1-1; possible D gene TRBD1, 5 bases. This CDR3 has 15 amino acids. CDR1 is GTSNPN and CDR2 is SVGIG in the germline V gene (reference sequence). Trimming pared 0 bases from V and 3 bases from J, leaving 14 bases between. CDR3 bases: TGTGCCTGGAGTGTATCCGGGGCGGGACACACTGAAGCTTTCTTT. Translated: CAWSVSGAGHTEAFF.

This clone appeared once. This chain links TRBV5-1 with TRBJ2-7; the match to TRBD2 covers 13 bases. Germline V gene sequence: CDR1 SGHRS, CDR2 YFSETQ. V lost 4 bases and J lost 2; bases outside the gene matches: 6. The CDR3 loop spans 16 amino acids. CDR3 DNA sequence: TGCGCCAGCAGCGACGCCGGGACTAGCGGGACCTACGAGCAGTACTTC. It yields the protein CASSDAGTSGTYEQYF.

The chain links TRBV27 to TRBJ2-7; D is uncertain. This CDR3 comprises 13 residues. The V end lost 4 bases, the J end lost 3 bases, and 10 bases lay between the germline ends. In germline, CDR1 is MNHEY, CDR2 SMNVEV (reference sequence). Here the CDR3 DNA reads TGTGCCAGCAGTTGGGCGATCGGCTACGAGCAGTACTTC. Translating it yields CASSWAIGYEQYF.

CDR3 in amino acids: CASSSASGSLETQYF. For the CDR3, the DNA is TGCGCCAGCAGCTCCGCTAGCGGGAGCTTAGAGACCCAGTACTTC. The chain recombines TRBV5-1 with TRBJ2-5, with 10 bases identical to TRBD2. The germline gives CDR1 SGHRS, CDR2 YFSETQ. The CDR3 runs 15 residues. V lost 3 bases, J lost 4 bases, and 6 bases stayed unmatched.

J is TRBJ2-5 and V is TRBV5-8; D perhaps matches TRBD1 (5 bases). This CDR3 has 14 amino acids. Trimming removed 0 bases from V and 1 base from J, with 7 bases in between. Germline values: CDR1 SGHTS, CDR2 YDEGEE. The CDR3 DNA sequence: TGTGCCAGCAGCTTGGGACAGTCCCAAGAGACCCAGTACTTC. Its protein product is CASSLGQSQETQYF.

The chain couples TRBV6-4 to TRBJ2-3; D may be TRBD2 (5 bases). CDR1 and CDR2 from the germline V gene are MRHNA and SNTAGT. V lost 3 bases, J lost 5 bases, and 9 bases lay in between. The CDR3 sequence is 13 residues long. CDR3 residues: CASSESEGDTQYF. The DNA for the CDR3 is TGTGCCAGCAGTGAGAGTGAGGGAGATACGCAGTATTTT.

The chain employs TRBV18 and TRBJ2-2; 8 bases align to TRBD1. Germline CDR1 and CDR2: KGHSH and LQKENI. The V and J ends lost 3 bases and 6 bases, in that order; junction bases with no gene match: 12. The CDR3 totals 17 residues. The CDR3 DNA is TGTGCCAGCTCACCCTATCCAGGGGGCCGAAGAGCCGGGGAGCTGTTTTTT. Amino acid sequence: CASSPYPGGRRAGELFF.

The V and J genes are TRBV5-4 and TRBJ2-3; 8 positions match TRBD1. The ends lost 4 bases at V and 1 base at J; junction bases unmatched: 8. CDR3 size: 16 residues. The germline CDR1 and CDR2 sequences are SGHNT and YYREEE (reference sequence). The CDR3, as DNA: TGTGCCAGCAGCCCCGGACAGGGTGGGCGCACAGATACGCAGTATTTT. It specifies CASSPGQGGRTDTQYF.

The V and J genes are TRBV6-5 and TRBJ2-1; 11 bases map to TRBD2. With V trimmed by 5 bases and J by 6 bases, 6 bases remained unmatched. This CDR3 has 15 residues. Germline V gives CDR1 MNHEY, CDR2 SVGAGI. The CDR3, as DNA: TGTGCCAGCAGTCGGGGGGGACTAGCGGCCAATGAGCAGTTCTTC. Amino acid sequence: CASSRGGLAANEQFF.

This clone was counted between two and nine times. This rearrangement joins TRBV29-1 to TRBJ2-1, with 12 bases that match TRBD2. This CDR3 spans 16 amino acids. Germline V CDR1 and CDR2: SQVTM, ANQGSEA. V was pared by 1 base and J by 7 bases, with 8 bases of the junction left unmatched. As DNA, the CDR3 is TGCAGCGTTGAAGGATCGACTAGCGGGAGTGGGAATGAGCAGTTCTTC. It is translated as CSVEGSTSGSGNEQFF.

This chain uses TRBV27 with TRBJ2-2; TRBD1 matches at 10 bases. With V trimmed by 5 bases and J by 4 bases, 7 bases remained unmatched. This CDR3 has 16 amino acids. CDR1 and CDR2 from the germline V gene are MNHEY and SMNVEV (reference sequence). In DNA, the CDR3 is TGTGCCAGCAGTCGAACGGGACAGGGGACCACCGGGGAGCTGTTTTTT. Encoded protein: CASSRTGQGTTGELFF.

The chain has TRBV7-2 and TRBJ2-3; the D is unclear. CDR1 SGHTA and CDR2 FQGNSA come from the germline V gene. CDR3 length: 12 amino acids. Trimming shortened V by 5 bases and J by 0 bases, and 3 bases separated the two germline ends. The CDR3 coding sequence is TGTGCCAGCAGCCTTAGCACAGATACGCAGTATTTT. Translated: CASSLSTDTQYF.

V is TRBV27 and J is TRBJ1-2; the D is unclear. Germline assignment: CDR1 MNHEY and CDR2 SMNVEV (reference sequence). The length of the CDR3 is 15 residues. Trimming stripped 7 bases from V and 0 bases from J, with 15 bases between. The CDR3 DNA reads TGTGCCAGCAAAGCCGGTTTAGCCTCTAACTATGGCTACACCTTC. Its protein product is CASKAGLASNYGYTF.

This sequence joins TRBV27 and TRBJ1-2, with 8 bases identical to TRBD1. V shed 11 bases and J 4 bases; nucleotides not matched to a gene: 6. Germline V gene data show CDR1 as MNHEY and CDR2 as SMNVEV (reference sequence). CDR3 size: 12 residues. CDR3 region: CAAGQGGYGYTF. DNA for the CDR3: TGTGCCGCAGGACAGGGCGGCTATGGCTACACCTTC.

The chain carries TRBV7-9 and TRBJ1-1; D might be TRBD1 (5 bases). Between the trimmed V and J ends, which lost 7 bases and 5 bases, there was a span of 17 bases. The CDR3 runs to 14 residues. The V gene's germline CDR1 is SEHNR and CDR2 FQNEAQ (reference sequence). For the CDR3, the DNA is TGTGCCAGCACTCTCATACAGGAAATGACTGAAGCTTTCTTT. Protein sequence: CASTLIQEMTEAFF.

This clone has more than one count but fewer than ten. The chain recombines TRBV2 with TRBJ2-2, with D possibly being TRBD1 (5 bases). Germline CDR1 is SNHLY and CDR2 is FYNNEI. This CDR3 region has 15 residues. V lost 3 bases to trimming and J lost 4 bases, with 12 bases between them. CDR3 DNA: TGTGCCAGCAGTGAGCCTCTTGGGGCCACCGGGGAGCTGTTTTTT. Amino acid sequence: CASSEPLGATGELFF.

This clone was counted only a few times. The chain couples TRBV27 to TRBJ1-2; 11 bases are a match to TRBD1. CDR3 length: 14 residues. J gave up 5 bases and V 5 bases, and 4 bases lay outside the gene matches. CDR1 and CDR2 from the germline V gene are MNHEY and SMNVEV (reference sequence). The CDR3 region is CASSTGDRGYGYTF. The CDR3 nucleotides are TGTGCCAGCAGTACGGGGGACAGGGGGTATGGCTACACCTTC.

V and J are TRBV19 and TRBJ2-1; D call uncertain. Trimming removed 4 bases at V and 0 bases at J, with 4 bases between. Germline-derived CDR1 and CDR2 are LNHDA and SQIVND (reference sequence). The CDR3 totals 13 residues. This CDR3 is CASSKSSYNEQFF. The DNA for the CDR3 is TGTGCCAGTAGTAAGAGCTCCTACAATGAGCAGTTCTTC. Looking up the rest from reference TRBV19 and TRBJ2-1 gives the full variable domain: DGGITQSPKYLFRKEGQNVTLSCEQNLNHDAMYWYRQDPGQGLRLIYYSQIVNDFQKGDIAEGYSVSREKKESFPLTVTSAQKNPTAFYLCASSKSSYNEQFFGPGTRLTVL.

This chain uses TRBV6-5 with TRBJ1-2; TRBD1 matches 9 bases. J lost 6 bases, V lost 8 bases, and 7 bases had no gene match. CDR1 MNHEY and CDR2 SVGAGI come from the germline V gene. This CDR3 comprises 13 residues. The CDR3 sequence: CASSDRGEDGYTF. In DNA form, the CDR3 reads TGTGCCAGCTCGGACAGGGGCGAAGATGGCTACACCTTC.